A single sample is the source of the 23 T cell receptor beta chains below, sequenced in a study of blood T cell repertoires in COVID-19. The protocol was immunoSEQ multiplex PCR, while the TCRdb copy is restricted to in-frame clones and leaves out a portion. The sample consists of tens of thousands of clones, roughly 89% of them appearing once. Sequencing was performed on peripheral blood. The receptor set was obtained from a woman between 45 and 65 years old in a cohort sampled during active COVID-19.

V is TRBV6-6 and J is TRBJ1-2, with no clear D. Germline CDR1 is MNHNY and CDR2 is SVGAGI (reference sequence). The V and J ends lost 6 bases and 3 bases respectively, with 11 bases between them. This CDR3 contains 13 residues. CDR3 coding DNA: TGTGCCAGCAGCCTTTTGAGCGACTATGGCTACACCTTC. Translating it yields CASSLLSDYGYTF.

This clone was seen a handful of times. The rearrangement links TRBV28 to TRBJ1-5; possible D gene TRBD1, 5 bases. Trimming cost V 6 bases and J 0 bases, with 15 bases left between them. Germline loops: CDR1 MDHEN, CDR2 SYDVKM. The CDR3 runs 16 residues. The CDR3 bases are TGTGCCAGCAGCACTGGGGCAGCTAGTAGCAATCAGCCCCAGCATTTT. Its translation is CASSTGAASSNQPQHF.

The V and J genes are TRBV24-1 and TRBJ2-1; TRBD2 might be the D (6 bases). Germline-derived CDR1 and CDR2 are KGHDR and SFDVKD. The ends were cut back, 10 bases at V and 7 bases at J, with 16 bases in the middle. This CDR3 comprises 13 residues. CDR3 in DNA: TGTGCCACGGCGGGACCCGGAGGGAATGAGCAGTTCTTC. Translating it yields CATAGPGGNEQFF.

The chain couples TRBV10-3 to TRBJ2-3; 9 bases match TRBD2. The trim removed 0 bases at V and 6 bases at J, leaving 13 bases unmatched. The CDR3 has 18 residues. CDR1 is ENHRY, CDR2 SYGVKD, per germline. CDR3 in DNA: TGTGCCATCAGTGAGTCTTTAGCGGGAGATGGGTTAACGGATACGCAGTATTTT. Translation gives CAISESLAGDGLTDTQYF.

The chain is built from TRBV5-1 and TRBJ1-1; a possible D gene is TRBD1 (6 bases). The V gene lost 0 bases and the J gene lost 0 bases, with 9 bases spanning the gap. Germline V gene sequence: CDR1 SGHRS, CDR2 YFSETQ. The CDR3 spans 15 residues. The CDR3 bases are TGCGCCAGCAGCTTGGCGCGACAGGTGAACACTGAAGCTTTCTTT. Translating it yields CASSLARQVNTEAFF.

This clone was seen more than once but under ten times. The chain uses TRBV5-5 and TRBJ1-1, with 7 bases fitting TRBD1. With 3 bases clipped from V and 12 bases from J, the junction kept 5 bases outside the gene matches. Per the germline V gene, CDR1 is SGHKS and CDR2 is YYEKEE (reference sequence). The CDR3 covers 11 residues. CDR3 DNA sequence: TGTGCCAGCAGCTCACAGGGGCCTCCTTTCTTT. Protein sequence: CASSSQGPPFF.

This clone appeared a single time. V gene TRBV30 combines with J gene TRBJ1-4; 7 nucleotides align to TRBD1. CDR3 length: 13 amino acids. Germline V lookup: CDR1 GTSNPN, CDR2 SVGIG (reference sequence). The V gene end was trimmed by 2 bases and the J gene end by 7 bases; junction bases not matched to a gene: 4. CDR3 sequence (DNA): TGTGCCTGGAGTCCCCAGGGGGGTGAAAAACTGTTTTTT. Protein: CAWSPQGGEKLFF.

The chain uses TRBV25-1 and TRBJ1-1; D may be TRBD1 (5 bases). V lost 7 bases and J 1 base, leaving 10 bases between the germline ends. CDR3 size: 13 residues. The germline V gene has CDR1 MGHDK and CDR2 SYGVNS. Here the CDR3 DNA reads TGTGCCAGCACCTTGACAGAGAACACTGAAGCTTTCTTT. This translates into CASTLTENTEAFF.

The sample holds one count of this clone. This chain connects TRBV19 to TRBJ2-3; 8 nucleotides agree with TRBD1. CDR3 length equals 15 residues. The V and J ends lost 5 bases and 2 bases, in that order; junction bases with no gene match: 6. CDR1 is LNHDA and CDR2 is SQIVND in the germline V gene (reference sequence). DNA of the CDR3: TGTGCCAGTAGTGGACCGGGACAGGTCACAGATACGCAGTATTTT. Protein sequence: CASSGPGQVTDTQYF.

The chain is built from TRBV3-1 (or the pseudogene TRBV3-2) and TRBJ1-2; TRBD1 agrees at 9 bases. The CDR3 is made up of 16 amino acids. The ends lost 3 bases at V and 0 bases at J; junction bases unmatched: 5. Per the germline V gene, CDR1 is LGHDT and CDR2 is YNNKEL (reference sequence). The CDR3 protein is CASSHRDRDPNYGYTF. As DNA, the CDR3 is TGTGCCAGCAGCCACCGGGACAGGGACCCTAACTATGGCTACACCTTC.

CDR3 sequence: CASSPLPGQGEETQYF. CDR3 nucleotide sequence: TGTGCCAGCAGCCCTCTACCGGGACAGGGGGAAGAGACCCAGTACTTC. The V and J genes are TRBV11-1 and TRBJ2-5; 11 nucleotides line up with TRBD1. Per germline, CDR1 SGHAT and CDR2 FQDESV (reference sequence). CDR3 length: 16 residues. Unmatched junction bases numbered 8, after V lost 5 bases and J lost 3 bases.

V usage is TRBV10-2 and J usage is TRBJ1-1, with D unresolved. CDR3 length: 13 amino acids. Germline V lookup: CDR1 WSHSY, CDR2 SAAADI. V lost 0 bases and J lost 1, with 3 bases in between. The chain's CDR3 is CASSESRNTEAFF. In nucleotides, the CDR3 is TGCGCCAGCAGTGAGTCTAGGAACACTGAAGCTTTCTTT.

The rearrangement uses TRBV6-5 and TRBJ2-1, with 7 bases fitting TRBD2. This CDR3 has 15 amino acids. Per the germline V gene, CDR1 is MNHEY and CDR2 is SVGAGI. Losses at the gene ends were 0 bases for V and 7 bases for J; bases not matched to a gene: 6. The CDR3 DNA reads TGTGCCAGCAGTTACTCTTATCGGGAGGAGAATGAGCAGTTCTTC. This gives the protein CASSYSYREENEQFF.

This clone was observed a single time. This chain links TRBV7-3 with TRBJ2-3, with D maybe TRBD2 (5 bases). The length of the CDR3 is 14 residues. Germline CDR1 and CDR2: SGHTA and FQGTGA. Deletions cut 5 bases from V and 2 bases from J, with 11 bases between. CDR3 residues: CASSTSGITDTQYF. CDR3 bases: TGTGCCAGCAGCACTTCGGGAATCACAGATACGCAGTATTTT.

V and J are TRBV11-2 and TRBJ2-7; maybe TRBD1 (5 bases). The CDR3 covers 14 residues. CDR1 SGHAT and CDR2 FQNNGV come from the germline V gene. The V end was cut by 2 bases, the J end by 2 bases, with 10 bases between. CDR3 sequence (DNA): TGTGCCAGCAGCTTAACGGACAATACCTACGAGCAGTACTTC. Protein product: CASSLTDNTYEQYF. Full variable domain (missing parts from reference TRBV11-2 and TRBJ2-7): EAGVAQSPRYKIIEKRQSVAFWCNPISGHATLYWYQQILGQGPKLLIQFQNNGVVDDSQLPKDRFSAERLKGVDSTLKIQPAKLEDSAVYLCASSLTDNTYEQYFGPGTRLTVT.

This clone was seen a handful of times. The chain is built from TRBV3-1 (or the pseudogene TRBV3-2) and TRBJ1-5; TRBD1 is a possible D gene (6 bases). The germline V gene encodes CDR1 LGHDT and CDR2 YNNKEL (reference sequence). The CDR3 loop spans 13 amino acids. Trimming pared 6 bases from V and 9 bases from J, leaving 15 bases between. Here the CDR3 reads CASSSTGMGPQHF. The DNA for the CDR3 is TGTGCCAGCAGTTCAACAGGGATGGGGCCCCAGCATTTT.

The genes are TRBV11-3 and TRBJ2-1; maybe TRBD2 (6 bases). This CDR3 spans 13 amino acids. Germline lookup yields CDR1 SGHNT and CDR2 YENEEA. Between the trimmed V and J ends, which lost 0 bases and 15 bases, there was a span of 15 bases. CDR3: CASSLDPGLPAFF. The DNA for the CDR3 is TGTGCCAGCAGCTTAGATCCGGGACTCCCCGCGTTCTTC.

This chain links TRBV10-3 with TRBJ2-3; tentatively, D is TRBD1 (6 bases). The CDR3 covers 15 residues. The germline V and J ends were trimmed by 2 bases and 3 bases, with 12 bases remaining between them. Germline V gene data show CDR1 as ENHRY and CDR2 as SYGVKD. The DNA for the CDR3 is TGTGCCATCAGTGAGGACAGGTATTTGACAGATACGCAGTATTTT. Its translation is CAISEDRYLTDTQYF.

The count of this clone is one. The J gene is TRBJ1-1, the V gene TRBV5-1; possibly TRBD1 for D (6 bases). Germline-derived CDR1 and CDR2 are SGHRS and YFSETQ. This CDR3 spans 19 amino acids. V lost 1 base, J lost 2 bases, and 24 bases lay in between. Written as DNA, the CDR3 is TGCGCCAGCAGCTTGTTCTATTCTGGTCCCACAGGGCTAAACACTGAAGCTTTCTTT. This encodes CASSLFYSGPTGLNTEAFF.

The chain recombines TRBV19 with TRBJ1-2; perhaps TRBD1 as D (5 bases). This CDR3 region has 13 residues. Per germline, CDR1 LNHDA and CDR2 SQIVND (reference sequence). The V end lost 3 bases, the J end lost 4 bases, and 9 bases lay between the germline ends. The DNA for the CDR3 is TGTGCCAGTAGTATGGGGCAGCTCTATGGCTACACCTTC. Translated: CASSMGQLYGYTF.

The CDR3 reads CASSLGPGTGLDEKLFF. DNA for the CDR3: TGTGCCAGCAGCTTGGGTCCCGGGACAGGGTTGGATGAAAAACTGTTTTTT. The chain has TRBV5-4 and TRBJ1-4; the match to TRBD1 covers 9 bases. V shed 0 bases and J 6 bases; nucleotides not matched to a gene: 9. Looked up from germline, CDR1 is SGHNT and CDR2 is YYREEE (reference sequence). The CDR3 is 17 amino acids.

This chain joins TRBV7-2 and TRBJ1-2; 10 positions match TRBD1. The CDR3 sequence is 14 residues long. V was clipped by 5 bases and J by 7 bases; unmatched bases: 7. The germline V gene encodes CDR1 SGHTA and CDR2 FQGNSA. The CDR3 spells CASSAGTGDSGYTF. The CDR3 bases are TGTGCCAGCAGCGCCGGGACAGGGGACTCTGGCTACACCTTC.

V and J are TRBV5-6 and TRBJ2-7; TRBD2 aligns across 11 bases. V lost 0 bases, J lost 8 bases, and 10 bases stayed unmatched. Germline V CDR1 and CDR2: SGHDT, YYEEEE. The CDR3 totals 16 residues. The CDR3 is CASSLVGGTSGSKQYF. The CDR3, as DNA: TGTGCCAGCAGCTTGGTAGGCGGGACTAGCGGCTCGAAGCAGTACTTC.